The clone carrying this TCR beta chain was recorded only once. Antigen: not known. This sample was included in a study of lymphopenia after photon versus proton radiotherapy. Germline loops: CDR1 SQVTM, CDR2 ANQGSEA. The V and J ends lost 2 bases and 2 bases respectively, with 12 bases between them. The CDR3 is 14 residues long. TCRdb's table, derived via immunoSEQ multiplex PCR, lists solely in-frame clones and lacks some. The sample includes 53,000 or so clones, around 88% seen only once; the top ten take 25% to 35%. Study results and limitations: Under photons, naive T cells and diversity fell while effector/memory populations rose. Better survival with proton therapy was suggested as possible, not demonstrated.

This sequence joins TRBV29-1 and TRBJ2-5; either TRBD1 or TRBD2 may fit D (5 bases each). The sequence was collected from a man in his fifties or sixties with gastric cancer. Sequenced here: peripheral blood, sampled from a patient treated with photon-based radiotherapy. The CDR3 DNA reads as TGCAGCGTTGAATTGGGGACCGATCAAGAGACCCAGTACTTC. Protein product: CSVELGTDQETQYF.